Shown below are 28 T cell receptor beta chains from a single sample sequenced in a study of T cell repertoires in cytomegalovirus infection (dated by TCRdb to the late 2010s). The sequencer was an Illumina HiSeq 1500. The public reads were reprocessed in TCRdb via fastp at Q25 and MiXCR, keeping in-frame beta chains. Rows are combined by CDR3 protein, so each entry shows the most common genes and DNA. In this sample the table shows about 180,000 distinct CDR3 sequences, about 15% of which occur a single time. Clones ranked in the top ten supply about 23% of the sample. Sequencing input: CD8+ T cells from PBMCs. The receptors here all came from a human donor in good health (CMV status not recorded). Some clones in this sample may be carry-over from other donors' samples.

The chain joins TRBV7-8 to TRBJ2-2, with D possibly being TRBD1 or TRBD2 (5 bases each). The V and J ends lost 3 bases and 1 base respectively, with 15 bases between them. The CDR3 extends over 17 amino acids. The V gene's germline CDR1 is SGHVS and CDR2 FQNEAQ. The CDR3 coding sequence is TGTGCCAGCAGCTTCCATCCGGGACGGGAGAACACCGGGGAGCTGTTTTTT. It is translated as CASSFHPGRENTGELFF. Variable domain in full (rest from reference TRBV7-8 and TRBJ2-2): GAGVSQSPRYKVAKRGQDVALRCDPISGHVSLFWYQQALGQGPEFLTYFQNEAQLDKSGLPSDRFFAERPEGSVSTLKIQRTQQEDSAVYLCASSFHPGRENTGELFFGEGSRLTVL.

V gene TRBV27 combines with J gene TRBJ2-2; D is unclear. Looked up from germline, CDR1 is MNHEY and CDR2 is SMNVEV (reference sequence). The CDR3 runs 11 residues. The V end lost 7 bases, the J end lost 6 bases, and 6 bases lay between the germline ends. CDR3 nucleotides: TGTGCCAGCATGATCCCCGGGGAGCTGTTTTTT. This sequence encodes CASMIPGELFF.

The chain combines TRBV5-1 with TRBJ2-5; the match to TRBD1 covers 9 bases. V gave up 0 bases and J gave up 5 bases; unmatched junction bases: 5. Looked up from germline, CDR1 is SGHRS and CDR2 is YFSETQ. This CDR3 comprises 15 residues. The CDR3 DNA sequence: TGCGCCAGCAGCTTGGAAGGGACAGGGCAGGAGACCCAGTACTTC. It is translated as CASSLEGTGQETQYF.

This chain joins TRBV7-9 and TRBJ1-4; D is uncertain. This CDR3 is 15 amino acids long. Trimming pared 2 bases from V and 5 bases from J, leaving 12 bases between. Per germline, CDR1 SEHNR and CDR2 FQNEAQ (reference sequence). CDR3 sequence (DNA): TGTGCCAGCAGCTTAAACGGCGGATTGAATGAAAAACTGTTTTTT. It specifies CASSLNGGLNEKLFF. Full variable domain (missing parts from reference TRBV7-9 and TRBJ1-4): DTGVSQNPRHKITKRGQNVTFRCDPISEHNRLYWYRQTLGQGPEFLTYFQNEAQLEKSRLLSDRFSAERPKGSFSTLEIQRTEQGDSAMYLCASSLNGGLNEKLFFGSGTQLSVL.

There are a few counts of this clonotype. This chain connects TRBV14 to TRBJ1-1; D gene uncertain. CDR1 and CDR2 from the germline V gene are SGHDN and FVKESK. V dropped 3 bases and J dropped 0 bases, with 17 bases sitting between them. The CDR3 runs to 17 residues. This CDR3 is CASSHLMEGLMNTEAFF. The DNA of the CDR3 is TGTGCCAGCAGCCACCTTATGGAGGGCCTTATGAACACTGAAGCTTTCTTT. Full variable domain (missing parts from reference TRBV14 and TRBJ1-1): EAGVTQFPSHSVIEKGQTVTLRCDPISGHDNLYWYRRVMGKEIKFLLHFVKESKQDESGMPNNRFLAERTGGTYSTLKVQPAELEDSGVYFCASSHLMEGLMNTEAFFGQGTRLTVV.

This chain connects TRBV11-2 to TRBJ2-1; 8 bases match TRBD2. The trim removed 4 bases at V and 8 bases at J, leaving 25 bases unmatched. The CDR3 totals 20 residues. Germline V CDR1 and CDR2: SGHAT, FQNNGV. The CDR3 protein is CASSYPIRHGTSADLHEQFF. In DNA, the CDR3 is TGTGCCAGCAGCTATCCTATACGACACGGGACTAGTGCGGACTTGCATGAGCAGTTCTTC.

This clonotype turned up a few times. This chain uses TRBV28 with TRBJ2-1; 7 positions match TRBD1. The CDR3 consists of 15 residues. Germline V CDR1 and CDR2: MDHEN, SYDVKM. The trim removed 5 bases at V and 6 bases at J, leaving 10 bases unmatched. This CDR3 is CASSRNAAGGNEQFF. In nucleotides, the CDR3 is TGTGCCAGCAGTAGAAATGCGGCAGGGGGCAATGAGCAGTTCTTC.

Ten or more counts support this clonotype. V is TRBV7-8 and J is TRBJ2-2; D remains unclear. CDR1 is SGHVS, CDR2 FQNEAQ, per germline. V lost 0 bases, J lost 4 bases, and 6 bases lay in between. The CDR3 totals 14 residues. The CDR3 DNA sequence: TGTGCCAGCAGCTTAGCGACGGGCACCGGGGAGCTGTTTTTT. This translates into CASSLATGTGELFF.

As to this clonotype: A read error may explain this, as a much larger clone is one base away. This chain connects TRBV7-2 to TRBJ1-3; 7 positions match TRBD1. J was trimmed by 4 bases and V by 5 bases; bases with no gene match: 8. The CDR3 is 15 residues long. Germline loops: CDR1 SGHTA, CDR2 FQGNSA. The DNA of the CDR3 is TGTGCCAGCAGCAGCTCGACAGGGTGCGGAAACACCATATATTTT. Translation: CASSSSTGCGNTIYF.

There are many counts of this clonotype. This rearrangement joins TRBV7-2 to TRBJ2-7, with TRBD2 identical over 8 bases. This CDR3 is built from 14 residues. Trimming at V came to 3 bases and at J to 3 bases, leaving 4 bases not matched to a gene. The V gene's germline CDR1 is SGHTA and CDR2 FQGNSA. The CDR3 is CASSFTGGDYEQYF. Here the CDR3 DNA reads TGTGCCAGCAGCTTCACCGGGGGGGACTACGAGCAGTACTTC.

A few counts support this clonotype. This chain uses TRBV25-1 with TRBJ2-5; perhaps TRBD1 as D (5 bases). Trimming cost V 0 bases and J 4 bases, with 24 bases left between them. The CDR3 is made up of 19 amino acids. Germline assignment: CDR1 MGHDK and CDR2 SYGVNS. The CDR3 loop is CASSEYGPRAGFMRETQYF. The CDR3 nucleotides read TGTGCCAGCAGTGAATATGGCCCCAGGGCAGGGTTTATGAGAGAGACCCAGTACTTC.

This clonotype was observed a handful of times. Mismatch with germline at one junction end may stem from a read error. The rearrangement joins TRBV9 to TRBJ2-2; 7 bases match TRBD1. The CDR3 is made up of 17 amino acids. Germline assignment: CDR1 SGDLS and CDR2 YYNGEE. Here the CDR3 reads CASSVEGQRANTGELFF. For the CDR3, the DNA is TGTGCCAGCAGCGTAGAGGGACAGCGAGCGAATACCGGGGAGCTGTTTTTT.

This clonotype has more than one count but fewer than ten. The CDR3 bases are TGTGCCAGCGAGGGGGGAGAAGCTTTCTTT. Residues: CASEGGEAFF. The chain carries TRBV25-1 and TRBJ1-1, with D perhaps TRBD1 (6 bases). The CDR3 has 10 amino acids. Per the germline V gene, CDR1 is MGHDK and CDR2 is SYGVNS. Deletions cut 8 bases from V and 8 bases from J, with 9 bases between.

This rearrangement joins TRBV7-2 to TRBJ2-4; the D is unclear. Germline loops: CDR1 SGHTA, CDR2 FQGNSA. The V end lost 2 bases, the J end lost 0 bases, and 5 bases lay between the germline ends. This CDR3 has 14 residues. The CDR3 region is CASSLPEAKNIQYF. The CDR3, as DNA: TGTGCCAGCAGCTTACCCGAAGCCAAAAACATTCAGTACTTC.

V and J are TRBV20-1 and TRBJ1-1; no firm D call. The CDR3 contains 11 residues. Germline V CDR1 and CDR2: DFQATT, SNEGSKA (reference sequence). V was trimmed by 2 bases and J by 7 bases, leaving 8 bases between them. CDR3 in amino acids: CSARLRVEAFF. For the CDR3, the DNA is TGCAGTGCTAGACTGAGAGTTGAAGCTTTCTTT.

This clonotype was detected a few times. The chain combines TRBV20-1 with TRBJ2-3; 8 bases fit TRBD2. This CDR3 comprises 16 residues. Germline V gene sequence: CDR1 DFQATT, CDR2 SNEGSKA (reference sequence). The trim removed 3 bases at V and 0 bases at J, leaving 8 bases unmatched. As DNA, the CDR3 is TGCAGTGCTAGGGAGAAGCGGGGGCTGAGCACAGATACGCAGTATTTT. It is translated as CSAREKRGLSTDTQYF.

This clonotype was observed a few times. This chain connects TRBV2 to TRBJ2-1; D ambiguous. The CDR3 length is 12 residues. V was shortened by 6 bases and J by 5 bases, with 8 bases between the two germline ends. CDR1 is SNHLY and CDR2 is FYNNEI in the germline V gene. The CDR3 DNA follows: TGTGCCAGCAGAGGCGTGGACAATGAGCAGTTCTTC. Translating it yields CASRGVDNEQFF.

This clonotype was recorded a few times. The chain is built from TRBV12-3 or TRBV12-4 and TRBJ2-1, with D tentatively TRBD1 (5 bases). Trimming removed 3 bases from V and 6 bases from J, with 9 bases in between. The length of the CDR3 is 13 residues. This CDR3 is CASSFRTFNEQFF. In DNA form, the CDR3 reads TGTGCCAGCAGTTTCCGGACATTCAATGAGCAGTTCTTC.

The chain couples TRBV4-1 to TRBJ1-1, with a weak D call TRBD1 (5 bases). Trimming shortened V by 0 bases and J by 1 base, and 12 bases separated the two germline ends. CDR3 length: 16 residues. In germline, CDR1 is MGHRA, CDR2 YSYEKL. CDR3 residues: CASSQDGEGPNTEAFF. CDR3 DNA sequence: TGCGCCAGCAGCCAAGATGGGGAGGGACCGAACACTGAAGCTTTCTTT.

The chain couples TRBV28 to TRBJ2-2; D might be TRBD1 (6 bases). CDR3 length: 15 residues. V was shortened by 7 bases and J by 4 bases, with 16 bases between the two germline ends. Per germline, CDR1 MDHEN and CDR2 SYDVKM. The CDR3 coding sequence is TGTGCCAGCACTCCCTCTCAGGGGCGCACCGGGGAGCTGTTTTTT. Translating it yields CASTPSQGRTGELFF.

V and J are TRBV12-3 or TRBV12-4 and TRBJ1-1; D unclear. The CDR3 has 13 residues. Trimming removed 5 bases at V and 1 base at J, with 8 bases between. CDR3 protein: CASSPDWNTEAFF. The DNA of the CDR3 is TGTGCCAGCAGTCCTGACTGGAACACTGAAGCTTTCTTT.

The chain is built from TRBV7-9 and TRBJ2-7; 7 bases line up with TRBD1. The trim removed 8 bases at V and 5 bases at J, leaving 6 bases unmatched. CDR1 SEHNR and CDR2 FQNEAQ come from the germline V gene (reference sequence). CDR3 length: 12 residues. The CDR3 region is CASGRQGNEQYF. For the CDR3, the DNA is TGTGCCAGCGGGAGACAGGGAAACGAGCAGTACTTC.

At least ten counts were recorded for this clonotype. CDR3 region: CASSFGRDRNEQFF. The CDR3 DNA follows: TGCGCCAGCAGCTTCGGCAGGGACCGCAATGAGCAGTTCTTC. The rearrangement uses TRBV5-1 and TRBJ2-1; D may match TRBD1 or TRBD2 (5 bases each). Germline V gene sequence: CDR1 SGHRS, CDR2 YFSETQ. Trimming left V 2 bases short and J 6 bases short, with 12 bases between. CDR3 length: 14 amino acids.

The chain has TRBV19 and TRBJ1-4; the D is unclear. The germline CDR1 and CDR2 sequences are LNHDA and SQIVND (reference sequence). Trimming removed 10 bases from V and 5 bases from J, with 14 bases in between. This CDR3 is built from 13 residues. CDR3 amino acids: CATSERNNEKLFF. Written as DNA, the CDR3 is TGTGCCACCTCTGAGCGGAACAATGAAAAACTGTTTTTT.

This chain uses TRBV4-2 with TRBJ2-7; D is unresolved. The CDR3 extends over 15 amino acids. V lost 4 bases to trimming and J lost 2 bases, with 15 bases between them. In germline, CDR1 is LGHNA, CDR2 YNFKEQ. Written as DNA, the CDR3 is TGTGCCAGCAGCCCCGGCAAAGCATCCCCCTACGAGCAGTACTTC. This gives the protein CASSPGKASPYEQYF.

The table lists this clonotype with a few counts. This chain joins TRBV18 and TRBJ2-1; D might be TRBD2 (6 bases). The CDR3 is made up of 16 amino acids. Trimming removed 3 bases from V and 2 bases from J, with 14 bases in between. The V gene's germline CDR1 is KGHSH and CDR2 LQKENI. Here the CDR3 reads CASSPSPSVTYNEQFF. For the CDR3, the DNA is TGTGCCAGCTCACCCTCCCCTAGCGTGACCTACAATGAGCAGTTCTTC.

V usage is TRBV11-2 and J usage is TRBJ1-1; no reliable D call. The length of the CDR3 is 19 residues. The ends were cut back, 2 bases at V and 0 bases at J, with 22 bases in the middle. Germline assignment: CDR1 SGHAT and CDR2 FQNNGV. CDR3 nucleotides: TGTGCCAGCAGCTTACACCTTTTCGACGCGAGGGATTTGAACACTGAAGCTTTCTTT. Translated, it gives CASSLHLFDARDLNTEAFF. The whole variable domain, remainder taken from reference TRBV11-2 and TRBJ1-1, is EAGVAQSPRYKIIEKRQSVAFWCNPISGHATLYWYQQILGQGPKLLIQFQNNGVVDDSQLPKDRFSAERLKGVDSTLKIQPAKLEDSAVYLCASSLHLFDARDLNTEAFFGQGTRLTVV.

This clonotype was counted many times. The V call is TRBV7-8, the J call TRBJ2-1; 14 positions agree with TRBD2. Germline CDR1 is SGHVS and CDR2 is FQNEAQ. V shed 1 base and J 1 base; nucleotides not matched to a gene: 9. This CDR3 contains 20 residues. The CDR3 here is CASSLVPGLAGAESYNEQFF. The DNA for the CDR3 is TGTGCCAGCAGCTTAGTCCCGGGACTAGCGGGGGCTGAGTCCTACAATGAGCAGTTCTTC.